The sample holds a few counts of the clone carrying this TCR beta chain. The sample originates from a study of beta chain features in type 1 diabetes. Trimming shortened V by 0 bases and J by 7 bases, and 16 bases separated the two germline ends. CDR1 and CDR2 from the germline V gene are SGHDT and YYEEEE. The CDR3 loop spans 15 amino acids. Sequenced material consisted of expressed TCRB transcripts (all of the isolated RNA was reverse transcribed). Assay: immunoSEQ multiplex PCR; the TCRdb copy retains only in-frame clones and omits some. The sample records hundreds of thousands of clones, about a sixth being singletons.

The chain joins TRBV5-6 to TRBJ1-2, with D unclear. This TCR was sampled from a woman younger than 35 in good health. The sample consisted of naive CD4+ T cells from blood. DNA of the CDR3: TGTGCCAGCAGCTTGGTTGGCAGTCGGGTACGTGGCTACACCTTC. Protein sequence: CASSLVGSRVRGYTF.